A single sample is the source of the 3 T cell receptor beta chains below, sequenced in a study of blood T cells in healthy people across ages (dated by TCRdb to the mid-2010s). To prepare the library, 5' RACE was applied. The second PCR ran for about 7 to 11 cycles and used a J-beta primer mix along with a sample-barcoded 5' primer. TCRdb's own reprocessing of the public reads used fastp at Q25 and MiXCR and kept productive beta chains. CDR3 protein duplicates are merged, each entry listing the most common genes and DNA. The sample table lists 1.5 million to 2 million distinct CDR3 sequences, approximately 40% of them with a count of one. About 23% of the sample is in the top ten clones. Material for sequencing was blood. These receptors all come from a human donor in good health.

Concerning this clonotype itself: A read error may account for a junction end that differs from germline. The chain employs TRBV7-2 and TRBJ1-2; perhaps TRBD1 as D (5 bases). This CDR3 has 15 amino acids. From germline, CDR1 is SGHTA and CDR2 FQGNSA. Written as DNA, the CDR3 is TGTGCCGGCAGCCCCCGGAGGGGAGGAAATTATGGCTACACCTTC. The encoded protein is CAGSPRRGGNYGYTF.

The V and J genes are TRBV14 and TRBJ2-7; 8 nucleotides match TRBD2. With V trimmed by 1 base and J by 3 bases, 5 bases remained unmatched. The CDR3 has 15 residues. Germline lookup yields CDR1 SGHDN and CDR2 FVKESK. The CDR3 nucleotides read TGTGCCAGCAGCCAAGTTCGGGGGGGCTTCTACGAGCAGTACTTC. Protein product: CASSQVRGGFYEQYF.

This clonotype was picked up a small number of times. The rearrangement joins TRBV5-1 to TRBJ1-4; D is unresolved. Trimming took 3 bases from V and 12 from J, leaving 15 bases between them. The germline CDR1 and CDR2 sequences are SGHRS and YFSETQ. The CDR3 runs 13 residues. Here the CDR3 DNA reads TGCGCCAGCAGCTGGGAATCGAGACGAGAACTGTTTTTT. Its protein product is CASSWESRRELFF.